This T cell receptor beta chain was captured in a study of blood T cell repertoires in COVID-19. Study-level background: Sample material is recorded as cDNA or gDNA derived from T cells, B-cell-depleted T cells, or PBMCs.

The protocol was immunoSEQ multiplex PCR, while the TCRdb copy is restricted to in-frame clones and leaves out a portion. Of 200,000 to 250,000 clones listed, 75% to 90% were seen once; the top ten hold approximately 2.5%. CDR1 is SGHRS, CDR2 YFSETQ, per germline. The CDR3 totals 15 residues. V gave up 0 bases and J gave up 5 bases; unmatched junction bases: 8. The sequenced sample was peripheral blood. This TCR was recovered from a young man with COVID-19, enrolled during active disease. The chain is built from TRBV5-1 and TRBJ2-7, with 7 bases matching TRBD1. The CDR3 nucleotides read TGCGCCAGCAGCTTGGGGTCGACAGGGACCCACGAGCAGTACTTC. Translated, it gives CASSLGSTGTHEQYF.